These T cell receptor beta chains were read from a single sample in a study of blood T cell repertoires in COVID-19. Generated by immunoSEQ multiplex PCR, the TCRdb table keeps only in-frame clones and is missing some. The sample yields over 200,000 clones, approximately 84% seen once. The sequenced material came from PBMCs or T cells enriched from blood (not recorded which). The receptors come from a man in his forties or fifties who had recovered from COVID-19. The CDR3 runs from the conserved cysteine through the conserved F or W. The D gene is left open where the match is weak. Size tells how often a clone was seen (once, few, many) or the class of an expanded clone, and some rows leave it out.

>TRBJ2-5|TRBV28|-|-
CASSLGASSGGTQYF
TGTGCCAGCAGTTTAGGAGCCAGCTCCGGGGGGACCCAGTACTTC
>TRBJ2-7|TRBV29-1|once|TRBD2
CSVEGLAGGEYEQYF
TGCAGCGTTGAGGGACTAGCGGGAGGAGAGTACGAGCAGTACTTC
>TRBJ2-7|TRBV11-1|-|-
CASSAGTATYEQYF
TGTGCCAGCAGCGCGGGGACGGCTACCTACGAGCAGTACTTC
>TRBJ1-6|TRBV3-1/TRBV3-2|-|-
CASSPRDTPRVPLHF
TGTGCCAGCAGCCCCCGAGACACACCACGCGTCCCCCTCCACTTT
>TRBJ1-2|TRBV5-1|-|-
CASSLGEVHGYTF
TGCGCCAGCAGCTTAGGGGAGGTTCATGGCTACACCTTC
>TRBJ2-2|TRBV11-3|-|TRBD1
CASSMGQTNTGELFF
TGTGCCAGCAGCATGGGACAGACGAACACCGGGGAGCTGTTTTTT
>TRBJ2-7|TRBV5-1|once|-
CASMRASNTYEQYF
TGCGCCAGCATGCGAGCGTCGAACACCTACGAGCAGTACTTC
>TRBJ1-1|TRBV11-1|few|TRBD1
CASSLRRQGATEAFF
TGTGCCAGCAGCTTAAGGAGACAGGGGGCCACTGAAGCTTTCTTT
>TRBJ1-2|TRBV4-1|-|-
CASSQRSLYGYTF
TGCGCCAGCAGCCAGAGGTCTTTGTATGGCTACACCTTC
>TRBJ1-2|TRBV7-9|-|-
CASSPTFGANYGYTF
TGTGCCAGCAGCCCCACCTTCGGGGCTAACTATGGCTACACCTTC
>TRBJ1-5|TRBV5-6|-|TRBD1
CASSLGQGDQPQHF
TGTGCCAGCAGTTTGGGACAGGGAGACCAGCCCCAGCATTTT
>TRBJ2-5|TRBV4-1|-|-
CASSLQPGTAQYF
TGCGCCAGCAGCCTCCAACCCGGTACGGCCCAGTACTTC
>TRBJ2-3|TRBV4-2|-|-
CASSQEEGTQYF
TGTGCCAGCAGCCAAGAGGAGGGAACGCAGTATTTT
>TRBJ2-2|TRBV9|-|-
CASSVAGGYTGELFF
TGTGCCAGCAGCGTAGCTGGGGGGTACACCGGGGAGCTGTTTTTT
>TRBJ1-2|TRBV28|-|TRBD1
CASGGTAPNYGYTF
TGTGCCAGCGGCGGGACAGCCCCTAACTATGGCTACACCTTC
>TRBJ2-7|TRBV5-1|once|-
CASTGRGNSYEQYF
TGCGCCAGCACCGGCAGGGGAAATTCCTACGAGCAGTACTTC
>TRBJ2-5|TRBV28|-|-
CASSLQAVVISQETQYF
TGTGCCAGCAGTTTACAGGCAGTCGTAATCTCCCAAGAGACCCAGTACTTC
>TRBJ2-7|TRBV5-4|-|-
CASSSSLLTRGNEQYF
TGTGCCAGCAGTTCCTCCCTCCTTACCCGGGGGAACGAGCAGTACTTC